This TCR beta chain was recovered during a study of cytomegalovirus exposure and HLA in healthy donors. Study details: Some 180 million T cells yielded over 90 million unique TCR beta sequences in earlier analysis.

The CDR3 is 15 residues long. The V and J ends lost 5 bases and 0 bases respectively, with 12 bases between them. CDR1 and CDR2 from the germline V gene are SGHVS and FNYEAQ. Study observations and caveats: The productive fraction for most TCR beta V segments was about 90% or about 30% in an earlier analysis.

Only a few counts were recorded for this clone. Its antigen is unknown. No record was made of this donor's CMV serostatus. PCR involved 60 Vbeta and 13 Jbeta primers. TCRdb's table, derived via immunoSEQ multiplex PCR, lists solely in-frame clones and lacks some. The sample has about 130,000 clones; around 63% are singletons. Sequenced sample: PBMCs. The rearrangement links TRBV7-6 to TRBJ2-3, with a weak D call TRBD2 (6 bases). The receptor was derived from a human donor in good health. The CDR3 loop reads CASSARAGSTDTQYF. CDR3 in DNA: TGTGCCAGCAGCGCCCGGGCGGGGAGCACAGATACGCAGTATTTT.